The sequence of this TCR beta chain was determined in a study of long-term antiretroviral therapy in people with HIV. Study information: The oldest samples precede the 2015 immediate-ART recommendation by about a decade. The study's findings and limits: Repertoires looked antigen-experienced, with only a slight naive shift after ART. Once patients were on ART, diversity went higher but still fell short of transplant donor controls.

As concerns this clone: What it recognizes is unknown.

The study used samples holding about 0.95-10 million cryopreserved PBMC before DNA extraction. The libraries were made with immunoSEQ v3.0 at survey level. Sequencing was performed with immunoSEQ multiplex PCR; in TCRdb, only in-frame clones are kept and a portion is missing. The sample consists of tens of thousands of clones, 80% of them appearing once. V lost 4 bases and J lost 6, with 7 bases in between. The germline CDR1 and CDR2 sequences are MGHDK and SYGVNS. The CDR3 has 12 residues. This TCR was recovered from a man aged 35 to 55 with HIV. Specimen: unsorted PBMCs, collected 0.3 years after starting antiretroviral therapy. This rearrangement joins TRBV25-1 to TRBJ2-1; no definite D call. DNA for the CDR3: TGTGCCAGCAGTGTACGGCGCAATGAGCAGTTCTTC. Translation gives CASSVRRNEQFF.